One sample yielded the 15 T cell receptor beta chains listed below, sequenced in a study of T-cell reconstitution after alpha-beta-depleted transplantation in children. Construction of the TCRbeta library involved unique molecular identifiers. TCRdb recomputed calls from the PCR reads with MiXCR, one row per CDR3 protein. Among around 270,000 distinct CDR3 sequences listed, roughly a tenth were seen once. This specimen consisted of PBMCs, obtained before TCRalphabeta/CD19-depleted stem cell transplant. Every receptor here comes from a boy less than two years old with acute myeloid leukemia, due to receive a stem cell transplant.

In its sample, this clonotype was seen many times. The V and J genes are TRBV6-5 and TRBJ2-5, with 8 bases that match TRBD2. Germline-derived CDR1 and CDR2 are MNHEY and SVGAGI. V gave up 0 bases and J gave up 4 bases; unmatched junction bases: 4. The CDR3 runs to 15 residues. Here the CDR3 DNA reads TGTGCCAGCAGTTACTCGCCCCGGGAGGGAGAGACCCAGTACTTC. Protein: CASSYSPREGETQYF.

The rearrangement joins TRBV12-3 or TRBV12-4 to TRBJ1-2, with D possibly being TRBD1 (5 bases). The CDR3 has 15 amino acids. V was clipped by 6 bases and J by 4 bases, with 18 bases between them. DNA for the CDR3: TGTGCCAGCAGCCAGACAGCTTCCCCACCCTATGGCTACACCTTC. Its protein is CASSQTASPPYGYTF.

The table lists this clonotype with many counts. The chain is built from TRBV27 and TRBJ2-7, with 8 bases fitting TRBD1. Per the germline V gene, CDR1 is MNHEY and CDR2 is SMNVEV (reference sequence). The CDR3 spans 14 residues. V shed 5 bases, J shed 3 bases, and the junction held 6 bases outside the gene matches. CDR3 region: CASSHGGQDYEQYF. The CDR3 bases are TGTGCCAGCAGTCACGGGGGACAGGACTACGAGCAGTACTTC.

At least ten counts were recorded for this clonotype. The J gene is TRBJ2-1, the V gene TRBV19; 10 bases map to TRBD2. There are 16 residues in the CDR3. Germline values: CDR1 LNHDA, CDR2 SQIVND (reference sequence). V was clipped by 7 bases and J by 0 bases; unmatched bases: 6. CDR3 sequence (DNA): TGTGCCAGTAAAACTAGCGGGGACCGCTCCTACAATGAGCAGTTCTTC. Protein: CASKTSGDRSYNEQFF.

The sample holds a few counts of this clonotype. The chain recombines TRBV4-3 with TRBJ2-3; D gene unclear. The CDR3 spans 18 residues. Germline V gives CDR1 LGHNA, CDR2 YSLEER. V lost 2 bases to trimming and J lost 0 bases, with 18 bases between them. DNA of the CDR3: TGCGCCAGCAGCCAATTCACGAGCTCTTCTCTGAGCACAGATACGCAGTATTTT. Translation: CASSQFTSSSLSTDTQYF.

This clonotype has a count of ten or more. The rearrangement uses TRBV10-3 and TRBJ2-7, with 11 nucleotides matching TRBD2. Germline V lookup: CDR1 ENHRY, CDR2 SYGVKD. The CDR3 is 14 amino acids. J was trimmed by 6 bases and V by 7 bases; bases with no gene match: 8. CDR3 in DNA: TGTGCCATCAATAAACTAGCGGGAGCGGGCGAGCAGTACTTC. Residues: CAINKLAGAGEQYF.

In this sample, this clonotype turned up many times. The V call is TRBV3-1, the J call TRBJ2-2; D gene unclear. This CDR3 has 12 residues. Germline V gene data show CDR1 as LGHDT and CDR2 as YNNKEL (reference sequence). The germline V and J ends were trimmed by 1 base and 6 bases, with 3 bases remaining between them. DNA for the CDR3: TGTGCCAGCAGCCAAGGGGCCGGGGAGCTGTTTTTT. Protein sequence: CASSQGAGELFF.

This clonotype was counted between two and nine times. This chain links TRBV7-2 with TRBJ2-4, with D unresolved. The V gene lost 0 bases and the J gene lost 0 bases, with 12 bases spanning the gap. In germline, CDR1 is SGHTA, CDR2 FQGNSA. There are 17 residues in the CDR3. Written as DNA, the CDR3 is TGTGCCAGCAGCTTAGCGGGGTCGTCCCTAGCCAAAAACATTCAGTACTTC. Protein sequence: CASSLAGSSLAKNIQYF. The full variable domain, in which reference TRBV7-2 and TRBJ2-4 provide the parts outside the CDR3, is GAGVSQSPSNKVTEKGKDVELRCDPISGHTALYWYRQSLGQGLEFLIYFQGNSAPDKSGLPSDRFSAERTGGSVSTLTIQRTQQEDSAVYLCASSLAGSSLAKNIQYFGAGTRLSVL.

The table lists this clonotype with many counts. This chain uses TRBV6-5 with TRBJ2-5; TRBD1 or TRBD2 may be the D gene (5 bases each). The CDR3 is 15 residues long. The V end lost 8 bases, the J end lost 5 bases, and 21 bases lay between the germline ends. Germline V gives CDR1 MNHEY, CDR2 SVGAGI. DNA for the CDR3: TGTGCCAGCTCTGTTGGGACGGCGGCTGGGGAGACCCAGTACTTC. Its protein product is CASSVGTAAGETQYF.

There are many counts of this clonotype. For the CDR3, the DNA is TGTGCCAGCAGCTTAGCGGGAGACCGAAACAATGAGCAGTTCTTC. Its protein is CASSLAGDRNNEQFF. This chain connects TRBV7-9 to TRBJ2-1, with D maybe TRBD2 (5 bases). Germline assignment: CDR1 SEHNR and CDR2 FQNEAQ (reference sequence). The V end lost 0 bases, the J end lost 5 bases, and 11 bases lay between the germline ends. The CDR3 loop spans 15 amino acids.

Details on this clonotype: Being one base from a much bigger clone, this may be a read error. V and J are TRBV12-3 or TRBV12-4 and TRBJ2-7; possibly TRBD1 or TRBD2 for D (5 bases each). Deletions cut 4 bases from V and 8 bases from J, with 15 bases between. The CDR3 sequence is 13 residues long. CDR3 sequence: CASSSSGTYQQYF. CDR3 DNA sequence: TGTGCCAGCAGTTCCTCCGGGACGTACCAGCAGTACTTC.

This clonotype was recorded at least ten times. The chain links TRBV20-1 to TRBJ2-2; D gene uncertain. Trimming shortened V by 2 bases and J by 7 bases, and 20 bases separated the two germline ends. Per germline, CDR1 DFQATT and CDR2 SNEGSKA (reference sequence). The CDR3 is made up of 16 amino acids. CDR3 region: CSARRQGLRMVGELFF. The DNA for the CDR3 is TGCAGTGCTAGAAGGCAAGGGCTAAGGATGGTCGGGGAGCTGTTTTTT.

This clonotype was observed at least ten times. J is TRBJ2-4 and V is TRBV7-6; D might be TRBD2 (5 bases). CDR1 is SGHVS and CDR2 is FNYEAQ in the germline V gene. The CDR3 is 13 amino acids. The V end lost 1 base, the J end lost 9 bases, and 10 bases lay between the germline ends. CDR3 in amino acids: CASSLERGSIQYF. Here the CDR3 DNA reads TGTGCCAGCAGCTTAGAGAGAGGGAGCATTCAGTACTTC.

This clonotype was recorded many times. The chain joins TRBV12-3 or TRBV12-4 to TRBJ2-5; D may be TRBD1 or TRBD2 (5 bases each). The CDR3 totals 17 residues. Trimming removed 7 bases at V and 0 bases at J, with 21 bases between. In DNA, the CDR3 is TGTGCCAGCACCTCCTTTCCGGGACGGAAACACCAAGAGACCCAGTACTTC. This gives the protein CASTSFPGRKHQETQYF.

This clonotype showed up just a few times. The chain uses TRBV7-2 and TRBJ1-2, with 7 bases lining up with TRBD1. V lost 1 base to trimming and J lost 1 base; unmatched junction nucleotides: 6. Per germline, CDR1 SGHTA and CDR2 FQGNSA. The CDR3 sequence is 16 residues long. The CDR3 protein is CASSLGTGKNNYGYTF. The CDR3 nucleotides are TGTGCCAGCAGCTTAGGGACAGGAAAAAATAACTATGGCTACACCTTC. Full variable domain (missing parts from reference TRBV7-2 and TRBJ1-2): GAGVSQSPSNKVTEKGKDVELRCDPISGHTALYWYRQSLGQGLEFLIYFQGNSAPDKSGLPSDRFSAERTGGSVSTLTIQRTQQEDSAVYLCASSLGTGKNNYGYTFGSGTRLTVV.